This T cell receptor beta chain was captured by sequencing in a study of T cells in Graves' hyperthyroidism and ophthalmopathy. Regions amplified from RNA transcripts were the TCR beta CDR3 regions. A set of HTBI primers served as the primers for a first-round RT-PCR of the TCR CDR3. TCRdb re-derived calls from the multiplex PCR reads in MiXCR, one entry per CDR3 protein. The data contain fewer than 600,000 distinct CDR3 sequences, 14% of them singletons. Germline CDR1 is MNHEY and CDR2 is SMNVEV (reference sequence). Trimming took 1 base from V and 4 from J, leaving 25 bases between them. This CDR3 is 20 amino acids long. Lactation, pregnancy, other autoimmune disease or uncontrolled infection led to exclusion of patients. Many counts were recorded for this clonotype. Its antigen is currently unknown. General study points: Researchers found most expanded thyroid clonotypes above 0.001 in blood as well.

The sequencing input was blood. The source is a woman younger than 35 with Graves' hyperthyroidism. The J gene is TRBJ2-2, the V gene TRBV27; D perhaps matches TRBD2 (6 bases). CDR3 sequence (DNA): TGTGCCAGCAGTTTATTTCTTGGAGGGGCTCGTAGCGGACGCACCGGGGAGCTGTTTTTT. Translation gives CASSLFLGGARSGRTGELFF.